This T cell receptor (beta chain) was sequenced in a study of human T cells and chemical hapten exposure. Study overall: Small volume differences among pooled libraries mainly caused per-sample TCR yield variation.

Study-wide findings and caveats: No shift was seen in TCRs above 1 in 1000 frequency with DPC sensitization.

Points on this clonotype: Its antigen is not known.

TCRdb passed the 5' RACE reads through MiXCR, listing each CDR3 protein once. Of roughly 81,000 distinct CDR3 sequences in the sample, roughly 7.7% were seen once. Unfractionated whole blood was the source from which total RNA was extracted. CDR3 size: 19 residues. Germline CDR1 and CDR2: SEHNR and FQNEAQ (reference sequence). V shed 1 base and J 0 bases; nucleotides not matched to a gene: 14. This clonotype was sampled from a male donor in good health. This chain connects TRBV7-9 to TRBJ1-1, with TRBD1 identical over 7 bases. CDR3 protein: CASSLETRPTGTMNTEAFF. CDR3 DNA: TGTGCCAGCAGCTTAGAAACCCGGCCGACAGGGACCATGAACACTGAAGCTTTCTTT.